One TCR beta chain is described in this entry. In the authors' workflow: The authors estimated nucleated cell counts from reference gene primer amplification. Assay used: immunoSEQ multiplex PCR; TCRdb lists only in-frame clones, some missing. V, J and clone size were drawn from that table, and D and trimming were deduced from the DNA. The sample includes about 190,000 clones, approximately 79% of them seen just once. This record comes from a study of blood T cell repertoires in COVID-19. Study information: Both acute and convalescent COVID-19 samples were obtained from the United States, Italy and Spain. From T cells, B-cell-depleted T cells, or PBMCs came the material, which was cDNA or gDNA.

CDR1 is GTSNPN and CDR2 is SVGIG in the germline V gene (reference sequence). The V gene end was trimmed by 1 base and the J gene end by 2 bases; junction bases not matched to a gene: 12. CDR3 length equals 18 residues. The receptor's source is a man aged 50 to 60 who had recovered from COVID-19. The sample was peripheral blood. The V call is TRBV30, the J call TRBJ2-1, with TRBD2 matching 9 bases. The CDR3 here is CAWSAYDNSGSAYNEQFF. The CDR3 DNA reads as TGTGCCTGGAGTGCATACGATAATAGCGGGAGCGCCTACAATGAGCAGTTCTTC. The full variable domain, rest sourced from reference TRBV30 and TRBJ2-1, is SQTIHQWPATLVQPVGSPLSLECTVEGTSNPNLYWYRQAAGRGLQLLFYSVGIGQISSEVPQNLSASRPQDRQFILSSKKLLLSDSGFYLCAWSAYDNSGSAYNEQFFGPGTRLTVL.